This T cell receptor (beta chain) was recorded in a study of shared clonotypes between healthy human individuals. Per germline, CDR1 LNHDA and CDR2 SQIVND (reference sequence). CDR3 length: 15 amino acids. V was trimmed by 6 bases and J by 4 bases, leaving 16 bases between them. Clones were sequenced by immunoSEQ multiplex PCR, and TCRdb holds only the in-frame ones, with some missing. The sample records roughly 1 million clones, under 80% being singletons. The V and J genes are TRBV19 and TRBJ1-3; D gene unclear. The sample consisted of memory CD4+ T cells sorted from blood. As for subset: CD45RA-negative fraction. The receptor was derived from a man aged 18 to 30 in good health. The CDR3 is CASSGGFASGNTIYF. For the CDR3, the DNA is TGTGCCAGTAGCGGTGGGTTCGCGTCGGGAAACACCATATATTTT.